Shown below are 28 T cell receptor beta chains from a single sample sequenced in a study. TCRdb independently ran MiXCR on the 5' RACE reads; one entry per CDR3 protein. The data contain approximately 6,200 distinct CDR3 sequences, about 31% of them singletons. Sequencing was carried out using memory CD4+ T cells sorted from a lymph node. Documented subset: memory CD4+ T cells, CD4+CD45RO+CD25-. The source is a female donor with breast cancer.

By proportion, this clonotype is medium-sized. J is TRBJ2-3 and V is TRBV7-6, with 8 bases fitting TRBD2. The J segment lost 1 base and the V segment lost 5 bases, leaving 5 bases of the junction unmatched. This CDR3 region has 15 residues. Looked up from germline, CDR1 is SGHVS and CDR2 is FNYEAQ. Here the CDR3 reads CASSPTSGRTDTQYF. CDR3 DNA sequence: TGTGCCAGCAGCCCCACTAGCGGCCGCACAGATACGCAGTATTTT.

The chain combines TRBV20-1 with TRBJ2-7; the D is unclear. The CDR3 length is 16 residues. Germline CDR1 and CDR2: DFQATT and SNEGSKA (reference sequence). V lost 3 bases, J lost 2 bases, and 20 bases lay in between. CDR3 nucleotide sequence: TGCAGTGCTAGGATTAGCTGGGCCAAACTAACCTACGAGCAGTACTTC. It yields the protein CSARISWAKLTYEQYF.

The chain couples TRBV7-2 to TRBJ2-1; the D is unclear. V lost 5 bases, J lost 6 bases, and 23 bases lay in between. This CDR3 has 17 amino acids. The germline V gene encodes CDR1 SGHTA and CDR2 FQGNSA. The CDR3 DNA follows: TGTGCCAGCAGCCCCAGAAACTCGATCCGGCCAATCAATGAGCAGTTCTTC. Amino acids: CASSPRNSIRPINEQFF.

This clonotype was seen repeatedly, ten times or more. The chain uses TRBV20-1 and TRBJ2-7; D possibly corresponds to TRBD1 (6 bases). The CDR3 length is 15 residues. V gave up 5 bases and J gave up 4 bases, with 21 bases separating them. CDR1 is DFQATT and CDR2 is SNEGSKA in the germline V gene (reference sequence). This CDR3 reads CSADRLIGFYYEQYF. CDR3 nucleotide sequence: TGCAGTGCTGACAGGCTGATTGGATTTTATTACGAGCAGTACTTC.

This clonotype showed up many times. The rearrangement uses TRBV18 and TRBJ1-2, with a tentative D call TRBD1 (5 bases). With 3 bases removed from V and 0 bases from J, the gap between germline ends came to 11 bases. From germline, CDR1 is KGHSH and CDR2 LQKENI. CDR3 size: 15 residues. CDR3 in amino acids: CASSPSSTANYGYTF. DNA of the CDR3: TGTGCCAGCTCACCCTCATCGACAGCTAACTATGGCTACACCTTC.

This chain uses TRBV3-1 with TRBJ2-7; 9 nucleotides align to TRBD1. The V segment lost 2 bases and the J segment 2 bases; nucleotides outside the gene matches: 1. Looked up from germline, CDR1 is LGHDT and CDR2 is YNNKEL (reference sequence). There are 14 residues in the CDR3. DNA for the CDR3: TGTGCCAGCAGCCAAAGGGACAGGGCCTACGAGCAGTACTTC. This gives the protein CASSQRDRAYEQYF.

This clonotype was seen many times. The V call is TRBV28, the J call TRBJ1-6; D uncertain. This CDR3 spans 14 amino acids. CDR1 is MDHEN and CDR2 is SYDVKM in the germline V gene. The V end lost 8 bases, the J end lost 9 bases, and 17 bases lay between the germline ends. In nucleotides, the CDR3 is TGTGCCAGCCGAGAACGCATAACGATTTCACCCCTCCACTTT. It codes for CASRERITISPLHF.

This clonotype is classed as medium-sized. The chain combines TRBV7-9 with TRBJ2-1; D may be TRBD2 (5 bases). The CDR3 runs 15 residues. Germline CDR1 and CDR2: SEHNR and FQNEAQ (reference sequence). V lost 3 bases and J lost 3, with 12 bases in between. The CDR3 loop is CASSFGKRSYNEQFF. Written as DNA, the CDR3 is TGTGCCAGCAGCTTCGGTAAGCGGAGCTACAATGAGCAGTTCTTC.

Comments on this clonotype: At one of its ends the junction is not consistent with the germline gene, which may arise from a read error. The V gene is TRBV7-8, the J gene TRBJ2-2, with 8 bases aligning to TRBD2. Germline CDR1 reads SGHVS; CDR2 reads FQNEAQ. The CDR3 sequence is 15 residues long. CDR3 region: CASNLRTGRAGELLF. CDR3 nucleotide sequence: TGTGCCAGCAACTTGCGTACCGGGAGGGCCGGGGAGCTGCTTTTT. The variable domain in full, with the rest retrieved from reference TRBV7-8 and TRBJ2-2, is GAGVSQSPRYKVAKRGQDVALRCDPISGHVSLFWYQQALGQGPEFLTYFQNEAQLDKSGLPSDRFFAERPEGSVSTLKIQRTQQEDSAVYLCASNLRTGRAGELLFGEGSRLTVL.

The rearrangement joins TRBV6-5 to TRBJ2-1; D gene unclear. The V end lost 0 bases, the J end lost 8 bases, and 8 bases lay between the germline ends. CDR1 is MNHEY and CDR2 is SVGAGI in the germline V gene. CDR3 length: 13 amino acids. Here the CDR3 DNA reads TGTGCCAGCAGTTACTCGATTTCTTATGAGCAGTTCTTC. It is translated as CASSYSISYEQFF.

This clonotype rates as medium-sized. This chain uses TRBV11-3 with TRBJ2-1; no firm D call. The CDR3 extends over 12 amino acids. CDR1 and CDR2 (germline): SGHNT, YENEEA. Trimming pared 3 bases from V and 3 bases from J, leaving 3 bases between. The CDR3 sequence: CASSFVYNEQFF. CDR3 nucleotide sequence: TGTGCCAGCAGCTTTGTCTACAATGAGCAGTTCTTC. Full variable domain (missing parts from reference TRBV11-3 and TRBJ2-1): EAGVVQSPRYKIIEKKQPVAFWCNPISGHNTLYWYLQNLGQGPELLIRYENEEAVDDSQLPKDRFSAERLKGVDSTLKIQPAELGDSAVYLCASSFVYNEQFFGPGTRLTVL.

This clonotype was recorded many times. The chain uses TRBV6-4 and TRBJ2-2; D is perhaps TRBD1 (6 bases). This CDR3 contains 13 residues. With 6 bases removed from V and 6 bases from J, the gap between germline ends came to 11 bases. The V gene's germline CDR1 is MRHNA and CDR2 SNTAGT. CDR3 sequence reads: CASSPQGSGELFF. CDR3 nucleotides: TGTGCCAGCAGCCCACAGGGATCCGGGGAGCTGTTTTTT.

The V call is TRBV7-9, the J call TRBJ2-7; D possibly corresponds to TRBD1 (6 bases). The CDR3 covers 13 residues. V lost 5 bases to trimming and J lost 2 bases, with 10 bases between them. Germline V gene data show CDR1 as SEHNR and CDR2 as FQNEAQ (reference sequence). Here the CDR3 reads CASSNTGPYEQYF. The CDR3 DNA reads TGTGCCAGCAGCAACACAGGGCCCTACGAGCAGTACTTC. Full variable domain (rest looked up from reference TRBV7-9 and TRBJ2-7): DTGVSQNPRHKITKRGQNVTFRCDPISEHNRLYWYRQTLGQGPEFLTYFQNEAQLEKSRLLSDRFSAERPKGSFSTLEIQRTEQGDSAMYLCASSNTGPYEQYFGPGTRLTVT.

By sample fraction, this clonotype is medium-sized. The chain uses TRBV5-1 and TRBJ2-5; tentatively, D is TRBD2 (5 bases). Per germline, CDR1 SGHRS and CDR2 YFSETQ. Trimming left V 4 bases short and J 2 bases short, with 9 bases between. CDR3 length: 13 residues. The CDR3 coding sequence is TGCGCCAGCAGCGTAGCGCAACAAGAGACCCAGTACTTC. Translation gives CASSVAQQETQYF.

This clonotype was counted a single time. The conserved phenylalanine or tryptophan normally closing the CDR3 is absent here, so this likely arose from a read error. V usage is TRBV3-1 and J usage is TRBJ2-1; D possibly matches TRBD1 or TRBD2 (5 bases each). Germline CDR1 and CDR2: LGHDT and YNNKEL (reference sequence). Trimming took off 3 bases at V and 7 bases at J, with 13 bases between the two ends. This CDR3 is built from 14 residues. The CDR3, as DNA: TGTGCCAGCAGCCACGGGGCTCAACTAAATGAGCAGTTCTGC. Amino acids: CASSHGAQLNEQFC.

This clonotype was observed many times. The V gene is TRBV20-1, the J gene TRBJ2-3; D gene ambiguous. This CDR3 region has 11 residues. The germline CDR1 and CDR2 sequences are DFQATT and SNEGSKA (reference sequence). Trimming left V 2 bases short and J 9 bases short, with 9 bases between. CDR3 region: CSARFGDTQYF. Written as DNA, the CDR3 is TGCAGTGCTAGATTCGGCGACACGCAGTATTTT.

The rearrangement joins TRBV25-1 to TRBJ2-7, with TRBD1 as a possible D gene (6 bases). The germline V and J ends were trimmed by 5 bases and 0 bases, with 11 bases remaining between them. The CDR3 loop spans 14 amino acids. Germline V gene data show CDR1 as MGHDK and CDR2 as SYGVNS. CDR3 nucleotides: TGTGCCAGCAGTCGTACAGGGAGCTCCTACGAGCAGTACTTC. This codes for CASSRTGSSYEQYF.

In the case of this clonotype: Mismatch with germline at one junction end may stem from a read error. As DNA, the CDR3 is TGTGCCAGCCCACCCAGACAGGGGGCGCGGACCGGGGAGCTGTTTTTT. It yields the protein CASPPRQGARTGELFF. The gene calls are TRBV18 and TRBJ2-2; 10 nucleotides line up with TRBD1. CDR1 KGHSH and CDR2 LQKENI come from the germline V gene. The CDR3 runs to 16 residues.

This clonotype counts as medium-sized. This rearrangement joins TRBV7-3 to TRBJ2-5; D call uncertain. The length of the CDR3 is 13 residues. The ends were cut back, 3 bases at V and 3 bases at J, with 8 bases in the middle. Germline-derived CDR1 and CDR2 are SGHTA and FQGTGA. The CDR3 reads CASSFGREETQYF. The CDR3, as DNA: TGTGCCAGCAGCTTCGGCCGAGAAGAGACCCAGTACTTC.

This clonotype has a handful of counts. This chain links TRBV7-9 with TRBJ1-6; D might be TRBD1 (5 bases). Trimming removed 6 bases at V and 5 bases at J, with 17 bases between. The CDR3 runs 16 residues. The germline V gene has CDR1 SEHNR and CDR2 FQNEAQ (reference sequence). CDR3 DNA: TGTGCCAGCAGACCTATTCGGGGGGGAAATAATTCACCCCTCCACTTT. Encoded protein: CASRPIRGGNNSPLHF.

Here the CDR3 DNA reads TGTGCCACCAGTGCCACCGGAGCTTTTAATGAGCAGTTCTTC. Protein product: CATSATGAFNEQFF. The chain is built from TRBV24-1 and TRBJ2-1; D not resolved. The V end lost 5 bases, the J end lost 7 bases, and 14 bases lay between the germline ends. Germline V gene sequence: CDR1 KGHDR, CDR2 SFDVKD. The CDR3 is 14 residues long.

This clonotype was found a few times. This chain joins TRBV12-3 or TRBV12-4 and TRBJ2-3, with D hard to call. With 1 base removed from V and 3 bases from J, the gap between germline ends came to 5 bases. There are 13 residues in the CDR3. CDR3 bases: TGTGCCAGCAGTTTAGGTTTGACAGATACGCAGTATTTT. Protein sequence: CASSLGLTDTQYF.

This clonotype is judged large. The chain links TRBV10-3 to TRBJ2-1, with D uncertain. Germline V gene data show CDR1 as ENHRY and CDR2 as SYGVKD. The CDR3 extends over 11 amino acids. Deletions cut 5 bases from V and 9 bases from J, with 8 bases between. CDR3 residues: CAISSLSEQFF. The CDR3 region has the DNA TGTGCCATCAGTTCTTTAAGTGAGCAGTTCTTC.

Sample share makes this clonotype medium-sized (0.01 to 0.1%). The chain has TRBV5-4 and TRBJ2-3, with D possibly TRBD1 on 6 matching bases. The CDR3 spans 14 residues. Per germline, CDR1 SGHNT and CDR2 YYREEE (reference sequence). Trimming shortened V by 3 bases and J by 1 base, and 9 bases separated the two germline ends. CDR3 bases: TGTGCCAGCAGCTCCAGGGGTGGCACAGATACGCAGTATTTT. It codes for CASSSRGGTDTQYF.

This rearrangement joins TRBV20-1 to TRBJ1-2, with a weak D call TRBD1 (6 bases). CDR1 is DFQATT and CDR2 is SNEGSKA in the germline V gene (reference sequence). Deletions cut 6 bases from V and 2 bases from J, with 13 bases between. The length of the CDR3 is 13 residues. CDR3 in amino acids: CSAQNQGNYGYTF. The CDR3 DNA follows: TGCAGTGCCCAAAACCAGGGGAACTATGGCTACACCTTC.

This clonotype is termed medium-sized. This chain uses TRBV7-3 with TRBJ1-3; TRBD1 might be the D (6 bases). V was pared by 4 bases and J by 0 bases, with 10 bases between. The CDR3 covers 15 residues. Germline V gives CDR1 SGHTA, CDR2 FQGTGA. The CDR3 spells CASSSTGHSGNTIYF. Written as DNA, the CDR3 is TGTGCCAGCAGCTCCACAGGGCACTCTGGAAACACCATATATTTT.

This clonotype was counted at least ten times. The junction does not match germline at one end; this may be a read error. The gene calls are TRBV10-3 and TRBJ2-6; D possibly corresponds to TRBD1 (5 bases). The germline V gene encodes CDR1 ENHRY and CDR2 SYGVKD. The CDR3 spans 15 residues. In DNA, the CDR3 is TGTGCCATCCCCTCCCCGCGTACTGGGGCCAACGTCCAGACTTTC. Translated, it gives CAIPSPRTGANVQTF.

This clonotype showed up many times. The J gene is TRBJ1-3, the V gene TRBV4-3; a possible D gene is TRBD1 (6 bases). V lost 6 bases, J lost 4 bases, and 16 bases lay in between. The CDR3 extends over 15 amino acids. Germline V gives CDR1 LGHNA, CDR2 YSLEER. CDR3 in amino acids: CASSQTPGAGNTIYF. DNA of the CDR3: TGCGCCAGCAGTCAGACCCCGGGGGCCGGAAACACCATATATTTT.